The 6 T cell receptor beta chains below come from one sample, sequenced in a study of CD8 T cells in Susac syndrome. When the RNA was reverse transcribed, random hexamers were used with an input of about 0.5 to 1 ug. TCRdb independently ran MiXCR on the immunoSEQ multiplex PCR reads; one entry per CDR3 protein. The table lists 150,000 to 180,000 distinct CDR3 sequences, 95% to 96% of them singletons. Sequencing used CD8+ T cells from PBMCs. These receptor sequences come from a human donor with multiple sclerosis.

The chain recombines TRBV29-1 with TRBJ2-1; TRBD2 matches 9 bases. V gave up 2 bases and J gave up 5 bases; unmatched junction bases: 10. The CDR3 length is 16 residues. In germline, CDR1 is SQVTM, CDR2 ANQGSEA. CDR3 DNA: TGCAGCGTTGAATTCTCTGCGGGGGGGCATAACAATGAGCAGTTCTTC. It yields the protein CSVEFSAGGHNNEQFF.

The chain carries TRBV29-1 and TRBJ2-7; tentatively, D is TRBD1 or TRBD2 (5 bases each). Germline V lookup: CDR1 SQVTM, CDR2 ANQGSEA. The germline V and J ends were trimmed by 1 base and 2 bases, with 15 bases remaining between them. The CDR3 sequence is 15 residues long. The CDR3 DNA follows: TGCAGCGTTGAAGCTAGCAGGGTCGGGACCTACGAGCAGTACTTC. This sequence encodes CSVEASRVGTYEQYF.

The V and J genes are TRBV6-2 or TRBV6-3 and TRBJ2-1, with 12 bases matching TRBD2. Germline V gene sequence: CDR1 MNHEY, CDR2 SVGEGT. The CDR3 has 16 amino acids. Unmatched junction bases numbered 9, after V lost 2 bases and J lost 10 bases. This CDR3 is CASSYPLAGGQGEQFF. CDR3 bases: TGTGCCAGCAGTTACCCCCTAGCGGGGGGGCAAGGCGAGCAGTTCTTC.

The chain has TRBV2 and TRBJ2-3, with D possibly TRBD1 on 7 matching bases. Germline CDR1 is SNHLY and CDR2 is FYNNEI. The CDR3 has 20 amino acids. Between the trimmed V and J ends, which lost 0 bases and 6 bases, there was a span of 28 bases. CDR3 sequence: CASSEAVVQGPRQEGDTQYF. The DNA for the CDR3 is TGTGCCAGCAGTGAAGCGGTGGTACAGGGGCCCCGTCAGGAGGGGGATACGCAGTATTTT.

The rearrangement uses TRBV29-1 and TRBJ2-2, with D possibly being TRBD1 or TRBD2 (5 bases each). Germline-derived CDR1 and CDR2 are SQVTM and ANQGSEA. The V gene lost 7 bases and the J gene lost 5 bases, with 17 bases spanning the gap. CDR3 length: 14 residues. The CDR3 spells CSAVGDDRTGELFF. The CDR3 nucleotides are TGCAGCGCCGTCGGGGACGATAGGACCGGGGAGCTGTTTTTT.

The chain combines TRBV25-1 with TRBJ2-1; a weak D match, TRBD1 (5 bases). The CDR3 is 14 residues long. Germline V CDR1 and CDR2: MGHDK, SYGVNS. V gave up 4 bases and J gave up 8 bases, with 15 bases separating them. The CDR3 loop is CASSAGLGPDEQFF. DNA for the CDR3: TGTGCCAGCAGTGCGGGCCTGGGGCCGGATGAGCAGTTCTTC.